The 24 T cell receptor beta chains reported below all come from one sample, sequenced in a study of shared T cell receptors in the human thymus. Profiled with immunoSEQ multiplex PCR; TCRdb holds only in-frame clones, not every one. Here the sample spans about 660,000 clones, 87% being singletons. The same specimen was also included in a second study, on human thymus T cells.

The specimen was thymocytes. The receptors come from a boy under two years old with a congenital heart defect.

This rearrangement joins TRBV12-5 to TRBJ2-1, with a weak D call TRBD1 (6 bases). The CDR3 extends over 18 amino acids. The V and J ends lost 2 bases and 5 bases respectively, with 22 bases between them. Germline V CDR1 and CDR2: LGHNT, FRNRAP. The CDR3 DNA sequence: TGTGCTAGTGGTTTGATCCCCCGCAGGGGCTTGGAGGACAATGAGCAGTTCTTC. Residues: CASGLIPRRGLEDNEQFF.

The genes are TRBV29-1 and TRBJ1-2; D is perhaps TRBD1 (5 bases). Between the trimmed V and J ends, which lost 1 base and 6 bases, there was a span of 15 bases. The CDR3 contains 14 residues. Germline assignment: CDR1 SQVTM and CDR2 ANQGSEA. CDR3 DNA sequence: TGCAGCGTTGAAGCGAGTCCGGGGGATAATGGCTACACCTTC. This sequence encodes CSVEASPGDNGYTF. Combining the CDR3 with reference TRBV29-1 and TRBJ1-2 gives the whole variable domain SAVISQKPSRDICQRGTSLTIQCQVDSQVTMMFWYRQQPGQSLTLIATANQGSEATYESGFVIDKFPISRPNLTFSTLTVSNMSPEDSSIYLCSVEASPGDNGYTFGSGTRLTVV.

This chain connects TRBV28 to TRBJ2-1, with D unclear. The germline V and J ends were trimmed by 3 bases and 5 bases, with 11 bases remaining between them. This CDR3 spans 14 amino acids. Germline CDR1 is MDHEN and CDR2 is SYDVKM. CDR3 residues: CASSFVRRDNEQFF. CDR3 in DNA: TGTGCCAGCAGTTTCGTTCGGAGAGACAATGAGCAGTTCTTC.

The gene calls are TRBV2 and TRBJ2-7; 10 bases map to TRBD2. Trimming at V came to 0 bases and at J to 2 bases, leaving 7 bases not matched to a gene. The germline V gene encodes CDR1 SNHLY and CDR2 FYNNEI. The CDR3 runs 17 residues. The CDR3 DNA reads TGTGCCAGCAGTGAAGCGCGACGGACTAGCGGACCCTACGAGCAGTACTTC. As protein: CASSEARRTSGPYEQYF.

The V gene is TRBV4-2, the J gene TRBJ2-1; 14 bases line up with TRBD2. V lost 4 bases, J lost 5 bases, and 7 bases stayed unmatched. Germline values: CDR1 LGHNA, CDR2 YNFKEQ. This CDR3 region has 17 residues. CDR3 in DNA: TGTGCCAGCAGCCCCCGACTAGCGGGGGGGCAAGACAATGAGCAGTTCTTC. Translating it yields CASSPRLAGGQDNEQFF.

Written as DNA, the CDR3 is TGTGCCAGCAGCTTAGACCGGCCGGGACAGGGAATTGGGCAGTACTTC. Its translation: CASSLDRPGQGIGQYF. The chain combines TRBV7-2 with TRBJ2-7, with 9 bases aligning to TRBD1. The CDR3 loop spans 16 amino acids. V shed 1 base, J shed 9 bases, and the junction held 13 bases outside the gene matches. Germline loops: CDR1 SGHTA, CDR2 FQGNSA.

With respect to this clone: Other nucleotide sequences in the sample specify the same CDR3. The CDR3 DNA sequence: TGCAGTGCTAGAGCATCAGATACGCAGTATTTT. Protein product: CSARASDTQYF. This sequence joins TRBV20-1 and TRBJ2-3; D gene uncertain. The CDR3 loop spans 11 amino acids. In germline, CDR1 is DFQATT, CDR2 SNEGSKA (reference sequence). The germline V and J ends were trimmed by 1 base and 4 bases, with 3 bases remaining between them.

The chain recombines TRBV9 with TRBJ1-1, with TRBD1 matching over 10 bases. This CDR3 spans 16 amino acids. The germline CDR1 and CDR2 sequences are SGDLS and YYNGEE. J gave up 1 base and V 4 bases, and 7 bases lay outside the gene matches. The CDR3 sequence: CASSSGTGVRNTEAFF. The CDR3 DNA sequence: TGTGCCAGCAGCTCTGGGACAGGGGTGAGGAACACTGAAGCTTTCTTT.

The rearrangement links TRBV7-3 to TRBJ1-1; D not resolved. V lost 2 bases to trimming and J lost 3 bases, with 10 bases between them. Germline V CDR1 and CDR2: SGHTA, FQGTGA. CDR3 length equals 14 residues. CDR3 loop: CASSLVAGDTEAFF. The CDR3 nucleotides read TGTGCCAGCAGCTTAGTAGCGGGAGACACTGAAGCTTTCTTT.

This chain links TRBV7-6 with TRBJ2-5; 9 nucleotides match TRBD1. The CDR3 loop spans 16 amino acids. CDR1 and CDR2 (germline): SGHVS, FNYEAQ. After removal of 0 bases from V and 2 bases from J, the junction contained 4 bases not matched to a gene. CDR3 sequence reads: CASSLAPTGGQETQYF. CDR3 bases: TGTGCCAGCAGCTTAGCGCCGACAGGGGGGCAAGAGACCCAGTACTTC.

Comments on this clone: Other DNA sequences in the sample encode the same CDR3. The J gene is TRBJ2-7, the V gene TRBV7-2, with D perhaps matching TRBD1 (5 bases). CDR3 length equals 16 residues. CDR1 is SGHTA and CDR2 is FQGNSA in the germline V gene. V gave up 0 bases and J gave up 0 bases, with 12 bases separating them. In nucleotides, the CDR3 is TGTGCCAGCAGCTTAGCGGGAACAGGTAGCTCCTACGAGCAGTACTTC. Amino acids: CASSLAGTGSSYEQYF. Full variable domain (missing parts from reference TRBV7-2 and TRBJ2-7): GAGVSQSPSNKVTEKGKDVELRCDPISGHTALYWYRQSLGQGLEFLIYFQGNSAPDKSGLPSDRFSAERTGGSVSTLTIQRTQQEDSAVYLCASSLAGTGSSYEQYFGPGTRLTVT.

The chain is built from TRBV4-3 and TRBJ1-5; D is ambiguous. The V gene lost 2 bases and the J gene lost 0 bases, with 14 bases spanning the gap. In germline, CDR1 is LGHNA, CDR2 YSLEER. The CDR3 totals 17 residues. The CDR3 nucleotides are TGCGCCAGCAGCCAAAGTATGGTACAGCATAGCAATCAGCCCCAGCATTTT. It encodes CASSQSMVQHSNQPQHF.

This chain joins TRBV7-9 and TRBJ2-7; 7 bases match TRBD1. Germline assignment: CDR1 SEHNR and CDR2 FQNEAQ (reference sequence). Trimming cost V 1 base and J 2 bases; bases outside gene matches: 8. This CDR3 is 16 amino acids long. This CDR3 is CASSLDDREGAYEQYF. As DNA, the CDR3 is TGTGCCAGCAGCTTAGATGACAGGGAAGGGGCCTACGAGCAGTACTTC.

This chain joins TRBV5-6 and TRBJ1-5; TRBD1 is a possible D gene (6 bases). Germline CDR1 is SGHDT and CDR2 is YYEEEE. Trimming pared 3 bases from V and 0 bases from J, leaving 13 bases between. This CDR3 is built from 16 residues. The CDR3 bases are TGTGCCAGCAGCTCGAACAGGGAAAATAGCAATCAGCCCCAGCATTTT. The encoded protein is CASSSNRENSNQPQHF.

The chain is built from TRBV19 and TRBJ1-5; weak D call: TRBD1 (6 bases). V was clipped by 7 bases and J by 4 bases, with 20 bases between them. This CDR3 region has 16 residues. The germline V gene encodes CDR1 LNHDA and CDR2 SQIVND (reference sequence). For the CDR3, the DNA is TGTGCCAGTAAACGGGGGGGCAGGAGAGATAATCAGCCCCAGCATTTT. Its protein is CASKRGGRRDNQPQHF.

The chain links TRBV11-1 to TRBJ1-1; perhaps TRBD1 as D (6 bases). The length of the CDR3 is 15 residues. V lost 5 bases and J lost 1, with 14 bases in between. Germline CDR1 SGHAT, CDR2 FQDESV (reference sequence). CDR3 protein: CASSLLQGSNTEAFF. The CDR3 DNA reads TGTGCCAGCAGCCTGTTACAGGGCTCGAACACTGAAGCTTTCTTT. Drawing the rest from reference TRBV11-1 and TRBJ1-1, the complete variable domain is EAEVAQSPRYKITEKSQAVAFWCDPISGHATLYWYRQILGQGPELLVQFQDESVVDDSQLPKDRFSAERLKGVDSTLKIQPAELGDSAMYLCASSLLQGSNTEAFFGQGTRLTVV.

V is TRBV6-5 and J is TRBJ1-2; the D gene is possibly TRBD1 (6 bases). Germline CDR1 reads MNHEY; CDR2 reads SVGAGI. V lost 6 bases to trimming and J lost 4 bases, with 18 bases between them. The CDR3 runs to 15 residues. CDR3 coding DNA: TGTGCCAGCAGGGCCCTACAGGGATCTAGCTATGGCTACACCTTC. Its translation is CASRALQGSSYGYTF.

The rearrangement links TRBV28 to TRBJ1-4, with D hard to call. This CDR3 is built from 17 residues. The germline CDR1 and CDR2 sequences are MDHEN and SYDVKM. Between the trimmed V and J ends, which lost 0 bases and 0 bases, there was a span of 11 bases. CDR3 sequence (DNA): TGTGCCAGCAGTTTATGCGGGGAGGAGCCAACTAATGAAAAACTGTTTTTT. Amino acid sequence: CASSLCGEEPTNEKLFF. Filled out from reference TRBV28 and TRBJ1-4, the complete variable domain reads DVKVTQSSRYLVKRTGEKVFLECVQDMDHENMFWYRQDPGLGLRLIYFSYDVKMKEKGDIPEGYSVSREKKERFSLILESASTNQTSMYLCASSLCGEEPTNEKLFFGSGTQLSVL.

This chain joins TRBV29-1 and TRBJ2-5; possibly TRBD1 for D (6 bases). Germline V gene lookup returns CDR1 SQVTM and CDR2 ANQGSEA. This CDR3 comprises 13 residues. V lost 7 bases, J lost 1 base, and 13 bases lay in between. In DNA, the CDR3 is TGCAGCGCCCCGGGACACCGCCAAGAGACCCAGTACTTC. This sequence encodes CSAPGHRQETQYF.

The chain couples TRBV7-2 to TRBJ1-2; the D gene is possibly TRBD1 (6 bases). CDR1 and CDR2 from the germline V gene are SGHTA and FQGNSA. The CDR3 extends over 16 amino acids. The V end lost 3 bases, the J end lost 3 bases, and 17 bases lay between the germline ends. The CDR3 sequence is CASSFGRGPPHYGYTF. The DNA for the CDR3 is TGTGCCAGCAGCTTCGGCAGGGGCCCCCCTCACTATGGCTACACCTTC. Filled out from reference TRBV7-2 and TRBJ1-2, the complete variable domain reads GAGVSQSPSNKVTEKGKDVELRCDPISGHTALYWYRQSLGQGLEFLIYFQGNSAPDKSGLPSDRFSAERTGGSVSTLTIQRTQQEDSAVYLCASSFGRGPPHYGYTFGSGTRLTVV.

The chain employs TRBV28 and TRBJ1-2; D gene ambiguous. CDR1 and CDR2 (germline): MDHEN, SYDVKM. The CDR3 sequence is 14 residues long. V was pared by 1 base and J by 7 bases, with 13 bases between. CDR3 loop: CASSLLWAGGGYTF. Written as DNA, the CDR3 is TGTGCCAGCAGTTTATTGTGGGCCGGAGGTGGCTACACCTTC.

The rearrangement links TRBV30 to TRBJ1-1; 8 positions agree with TRBD1. The CDR3 runs 16 residues. With 6 bases clipped from V and 4 bases from J, the junction kept 16 bases outside the gene matches. Germline V CDR1 and CDR2: GTSNPN, SVGIG (reference sequence). CDR3 bases: TGTGCCTGTTCGGACAGGGTTCGGGAGTATTCCACTGAAGCTTTCTTT. Translation gives CACSDRVREYSTEAFF.

J is TRBJ1-6 and V is TRBV15; 10 bases align to TRBD1. The CDR3 contains 17 residues. CDR1 is LNHNV, CDR2 YYDKDF, per germline (reference sequence). With V trimmed by 6 bases and J by 6 bases, 11 bases remained unmatched. The CDR3 DNA follows: TGTGCCACCAGGGGGCGACAGGGGGCATATGGTAATTCACCCCTCCACTTT. Translating it yields CATRGRQGAYGNSPLHF.

The chain has TRBV19 and TRBJ2-5; D uncertain. The V gene lost 0 bases and the J gene lost 5 bases, with 4 bases spanning the gap. The CDR3 is made up of 12 amino acids. Germline assignment: CDR1 LNHDA and CDR2 SQIVND (reference sequence). As DNA, the CDR3 is TGTGCCAGTAGTATAGATCTGGAGACCCAGTACTTC. Residues: CASSIDLETQYF.